This TCR beta chain was captured in a study of T cell responses to AZD1222 COVID-19 vaccine. Study-wide results and limits: Compared with day 0, the breadth and depth of the Spike-specific TCR repertoire rose significantly after two doses of AZD1222. Donors skewed white British and female; clonal diversity was possibly underestimated. Baseline seropositivity occurred in only a handful of AZD1222 recipients.

Looked up from germline, CDR1 is KGHSH and CDR2 is LQKENI. With 0 bases removed from V and 0 bases from J, the gap between germline ends came to 9 bases. This CDR3 is 17 amino acids long. About this clone: Antigen: not known.

Some clones are missing from TCRdb's copy, which holds only in-frame ones; the method was immunoSEQ multiplex PCR. Among more than 70,000 clones listed, 85% were seen once. The starting material was peripheral blood, obtained on day 0 of AZD1222 vaccination. V usage is TRBV18 and J usage is TRBJ1-6, with TRBD1 as a possible D gene (5 bases). The origin of this receptor is an adult in good health. CDR3 sequence: CASSPPGRFSYNSPLHF. CDR3 coding DNA: TGTGCCAGCTCACCACCGGGACGGTTCTCCTATAATTCACCCCTCCACTTT. Based on the CDR3 plus reference TRBV18 and TRBJ1-6, the full variable domain is NAGVMQNPRHLVRRRGQEARLRCSPMKGHSHVYWYRQLPEEGLKFMVYLQKENIIDESGMPKERFSAEFPKEGPSILRIQQVVRGDSAAYFCASSPPGRFSYNSPLHFGNGTRLTVT.